What follows describes a single TCR beta chain. This entry comes from a study of blood T cell repertoires in COVID-19. From germline, CDR1 is KGHSH and CDR2 LQKENI. Trimming left V 5 bases short and J 1 base short, with 9 bases between. The CDR3 is 13 residues long. Method: immunoSEQ multiplex PCR; TCRdb's copy keeps in-frame clones and lacks some. The sample has roughly 110,000 clones, roughly 80% seen once. The rearrangement links TRBV18 to TRBJ2-7; D is perhaps TRBD1 (5 bases). Sequenced input: peripheral blood. The source is a man between 65 and 80 years old with acute or convalescent COVID-19. The CDR3: CASSGALSYEQYF. CDR3 in DNA: TGTGCCAGCTCAGGGGCCTTGTCCTACGAGCAGTACTTC.